This T cell receptor (beta chain) emerged from a study of T cell responses to AZD1222 COVID-19 vaccine. TCRdb's table, derived via immunoSEQ multiplex PCR, lists solely in-frame clones and lacks some. The data contain 120,000 or so clones, about 92% of them singletons. The CDR3 totals 13 residues. Germline V CDR1 and CDR2: MNHEY, SVGAGI. Trimming shortened V by 4 bases and J by 4 bases, and 10 bases separated the two germline ends. The V and J genes are TRBV6-5 and TRBJ1-2; D remains ambiguous. The receptor comes from an adult in good health. Sequencing was performed on peripheral blood, taken on day 0 of AZD1222 vaccination. CDR3 protein: CASSSSDVYGYTF. CDR3 nucleotide sequence: TGTGCCAGCAGTTCCTCGGACGTCTATGGCTACACCTTC.